The 9 T cell receptor beta chains below all came from one sample that was sequenced in a study of early T cells in non-severe SARS-CoV-2 infection. TCRdb re-called the 5' RACE reads with MiXCR, one entry per CDR3 protein. Of tens of thousands of distinct CDR3 sequences listed, around 7% are singletons. Sequencing was carried out using whole blood. Receptors originate from an adult who was a healthcare worker with PCR-confirmed SARS-CoV-2 infection or an uninfected control (not recorded which).

This clonotype was observed at least ten times. V usage is TRBV7-2 and J usage is TRBJ2-1; D could derive from TRBD1 or TRBD2 (6 bases each). The germline V gene has CDR1 SGHTA and CDR2 FQGNSA. The CDR3 extends over 15 amino acids. Trimming stripped 0 bases from V and 4 bases from J, with 10 bases between. DNA for the CDR3: TGTGCCAGCAGCTTAGCCGGGGGCATATACAATGAGCAGTTCTTC. Protein: CASSLAGGIYNEQFF.

This clonotype was recorded many times. This chain joins TRBV6-6 and TRBJ1-1, with a weak D call TRBD1 (5 bases). V gave up 3 bases and J gave up 0 bases, with 8 bases separating them. CDR3 length: 14 amino acids. Germline loops: CDR1 MNHNY, CDR2 SVGAGI (reference sequence). In DNA form, the CDR3 reads TGTGCCAGCAGTTATACAGGACTGAACACTGAAGCTTTCTTT. Encoded protein: CASSYTGLNTEAFF.

The rearrangement uses TRBV6-6 and TRBJ2-7; D unclear. CDR1 MNHNY and CDR2 SVGAGI come from the germline V gene (reference sequence). The V end lost 6 bases, the J end lost 4 bases, and 7 bases lay between the germline ends. CDR3 length: 11 amino acids. The CDR3 reads CASSNNYEQYF. The CDR3 DNA sequence: TGTGCCAGCAGCAACAATTACGAGCAGTACTTC.

This clonotype was seen more than once but under ten times. The genes are TRBV6-6 and TRBJ2-7; weak D call: TRBD2 (7 bases). This CDR3 is 14 amino acids long. The germline V gene encodes CDR1 MNHNY and CDR2 SVGAGI (reference sequence). With 1 base removed from V and 10 bases from J, the gap between germline ends came to 17 bases. The CDR3 sequence is CASSYFSRAGAQYF. CDR3 in DNA: TGTGCCAGCAGTTACTTTTCCCGGGCGGGGGCTCAGTACTTC.

This clonotype was observed many times. The V and J genes are TRBV18 and TRBJ2-1; tentative D call: TRBD2 (6 bases). Germline CDR1 is KGHSH and CDR2 is LQKENI. The CDR3 has 15 residues. Deletions cut 3 bases from V and 0 bases from J, with 9 bases between. CDR3 DNA: TGTGCCAGCTCACCTGATAGCGGCTCCTACAATGAGCAGTTCTTC. It is translated as CASSPDSGSYNEQFF.

In its sample, this clonotype was seen many times. The chain joins TRBV10-3 to TRBJ1-1; 9 bases are shared with TRBD1. This CDR3 region has 13 residues. Trimming removed 5 bases from V and 8 bases from J; junction bases left unmatched: 6. Germline V lookup: CDR1 ENHRY, CDR2 SYGVKD. The CDR3 DNA reads as TGTGCCATCAGTTCACAGGGGGCCCAAGAAGCTTTCTTT. Encoded protein: CAISSQGAQEAFF.

The CDR3, as DNA: TGTGCCAGCAGCCAAACCGCCGCCAGGGACAGCTTGGAGGAGACCCAGTACTTC. It specifies CASSQTAARDSLEETQYF. This chain connects TRBV13 to TRBJ2-5; the match to TRBD1 covers 7 bases. This CDR3 contains 18 residues. The V gene end was trimmed by 5 bases and the J gene end by 5 bases; junction bases not matched to a gene: 20. Looked up from germline, CDR1 is PRHDT and CDR2 is FYEKMQ (reference sequence).

This clonotype was seen many times. The chain couples TRBV18 to TRBJ2-7; D may be TRBD1 or TRBD2 (5 bases each). The V gene lost 6 bases and the J gene lost 6 bases, with 15 bases spanning the gap. The CDR3 totals 13 residues. Per germline, CDR1 KGHSH and CDR2 LQKENI. The CDR3 DNA is TGTGCCAGCTCGGTTCGAGGGGTTGCCGAGCAGTACTTC. As protein: CASSVRGVAEQYF.

This chain connects TRBV4-3 to TRBJ2-3, with 7 bases that match TRBD2. CDR1 LGHNA and CDR2 YSLEER come from the germline V gene. Trimming took 0 bases from V and 1 from J; bases not matched to a gene: 7. The CDR3 has 17 residues. DNA of the CDR3: TGCGCCAGCAGCCAAGAGGGCGGACTAGTAGGCACAGATACGCAGTATTTT. It specifies CASSQEGGLVGTDTQYF.